What follows are 27 T cell receptor beta chains derived from one specimen sequenced in a study of human T cells and chemical hapten exposure. Indicated time point: patch test 3, about 24 weeks after DPC sensitization. Treatment: therapeutic diphenylcyclopropenone sensitization with weekly scalp DPC. TCRdb used MiXCR to reprocess the RACE reads, holding one entry per CDR3 protein. In the table there are 85,000 to 100,000 distinct CDR3 sequences, 27% of which are singletons. This material consisted of whole blood, taken in connection with sensitization to the hapten diphenylcyclopropenone (DPC). Receptors were obtained from a man in his forties with alopecia areata. Some clones in this sample may be carry-over from other donors' samples.

This clonotype has only a few counts. The chain is built from TRBV20-1 and TRBJ1-6; 7 positions agree with TRBD1. V was pared by 0 bases and J by 8 bases, with 4 bases of the junction left unmatched. The germline gives CDR1 DFQATT, CDR2 SNEGSKA (reference sequence). CDR3 length: 14 residues. The CDR3 region is CSARDNRGDSPLHF. As DNA, the CDR3 is TGCAGTGCTAGAGATAACAGGGGTGATTCACCCCTCCACTTT.

The chain carries TRBV28 and TRBJ2-7; TRBD1 matches 9 bases. The CDR3 sequence is 16 residues long. The germline V gene has CDR1 MDHEN and CDR2 SYDVKM. V lost 6 bases, J lost 2 bases, and 11 bases stayed unmatched. This CDR3 reads CASSQNRGLGPYEQYF. In nucleotides, the CDR3 is TGTGCCAGCAGCCAAAACAGGGGGCTGGGCCCCTACGAGCAGTACTTC.

The chain links TRBV5-1 to TRBJ2-3; tentatively, D is TRBD1 (5 bases). Germline values: CDR1 SGHRS, CDR2 YFSETQ. The CDR3 is 15 residues long. The V and J ends lost 4 bases and 4 bases respectively, with 16 bases between them. The CDR3 region has the DNA TGCGCCAGCAGCAACCCAGCACAGGTCCCAGATACGCAGTATTTT. This codes for CASSNPAQVPDTQYF.

This clonotype was observed a few times. In nucleotides, the CDR3 is TGTGCCAGCAGTTTGGGGGTGAACTATGGCTACACCTTC. Translated, it gives CASSLGVNYGYTF. The chain uses TRBV12-3 or TRBV12-4 and TRBJ1-2; weak D call: TRBD1 (5 bases). V was cut by 3 bases and J by 2 bases, with 7 bases left in between. CDR3 length equals 13 residues.

This clonotype showed up just a few times. The J gene is TRBJ1-5, the V gene TRBV12-3 or TRBV12-4, with 10 bases that match TRBD1. The CDR3 covers 15 residues. The ends lost 6 bases at V and 7 bases at J; junction bases unmatched: 9. CDR3 residues: CASRTGTGDVQPQHF. The DNA of the CDR3 is TGTGCCAGCAGAACCGGGACAGGGGACGTGCAGCCCCAGCATTTT.

The J gene is TRBJ1-4, the V gene TRBV7-9; tentative D call: TRBD1 (5 bases). Germline V gives CDR1 SEHNR, CDR2 FQNEAQ (reference sequence). V lost 6 bases, J lost 8 bases, and 16 bases lay in between. The CDR3 spans 14 residues. In DNA, the CDR3 is TGTGCCAGCAGACGATGGGGCTCGGGGGAAAAACTGTTTTTT. This translates into CASRRWGSGEKLFF.

The V gene is TRBV5-1, the J gene TRBJ2-7; D is possibly TRBD1 or TRBD2 (6 bases each). Germline-derived CDR1 and CDR2 are SGHRS and YFSETQ. This CDR3 has 18 residues. V was cut by 4 bases and J by 2 bases, with 25 bases left in between. Here the CDR3 reads CASSGVGVGRGRPYEQYF. The CDR3 DNA reads as TGCGCCAGCAGCGGGGTGGGCGTCGGACGGGGGCGGCCCTACGAGCAGTACTTC.

V and J are TRBV7-8 and TRBJ1-2, with D hard to call. Germline CDR1 and CDR2: SGHVS and FQNEAQ. CDR3 size: 15 residues. The ends were cut back, 1 base at V and 0 bases at J, with 9 bases in the middle. In DNA, the CDR3 is TGTGCCAGCAGCTTAGAACAGATAGCTAACTATGGCTACACCTTC. It specifies CASSLEQIANYGYTF.

This clonotype was picked up a small number of times. The chain joins TRBV7-2 to TRBJ2-3, with 14 bases that match TRBD2. The CDR3 spans 17 residues. V lost 4 bases, J lost 3 bases, and 6 bases stayed unmatched. The germline V gene has CDR1 SGHTA and CDR2 FQGNSA. The CDR3 DNA follows: TGTGCCAGCAGCTCAAAGACTAGCGGGAGGGCTACAGATACGCAGTATTTT. It is translated as CASSSKTSGRATDTQYF.

About this clonotype: Mismatch with germline at one junction end may stem from a read error. The chain links TRBV9 to TRBJ2-6; D is possibly TRBD1 (5 bases). CDR1 and CDR2 (germline): SGDLS, YYNGEE. The CDR3 runs 15 residues. CDR3 DNA: TGTGCCAGCAGCAAGGTGAACTCTGGGGCCAACGTCTTGACTTTC. As protein: CASSKVNSGANVLTF.

There are many counts of this clonotype. The genes are TRBV6-2 or TRBV6-3 and TRBJ2-1; no clear D gene. Between the trimmed V and J ends, which lost 0 bases and 7 bases, there was a span of 7 bases. Germline V gene lookup returns CDR1 MNHEY and CDR2 SVGEGT. The CDR3 loop spans 13 amino acids. This CDR3 reads CASSYSDWNEQFF. The CDR3 DNA reads TGTGCCAGCAGTTACTCAGACTGGAATGAGCAGTTCTTC.

Comment on this clonotype: A junction end diverges from the germline sequence, so it may reflect a read error. The CDR3 nucleotides read TGTGCCAGCAGTTATGGTGTGAACTATGGCGACACCTTC. Protein: CASSYGVNYGDTF. This sequence joins TRBV6-5 and TRBJ1-2; no clear D. CDR1 is MNHEY, CDR2 SVGAGI, per germline. The CDR3 length is 13 residues.

This clonotype was detected only a few times. The DNA for the CDR3 is TGCAGCGGGGGTCGCAGAAGGAACACTGAAGCTTTCTTT. Amino acids: CSGGRRRNTEAFF. The chain has TRBV29-1 and TRBJ1-1, with D uncertain. Germline CDR1 is SQVTM and CDR2 is ANQGSEA. V lost 7 bases to trimming and J lost 1 base, with 13 bases between them. The CDR3 totals 13 residues. Using reference TRBV29-1 and TRBJ1-1 for the parts outside the CDR3, the full variable domain is SAVISQKPSRDICQRGTSLTIQCQVDSQVTMMFWYRQQPGQSLTLIATANQGSEATYESGFVIDKFPISRPNLTFSTLTVSNMSPEDSSIYLCSGGRRRNTEAFFGQGTRLTVV.

This rearrangement joins TRBV15 to TRBJ2-2, with 8 bases that match TRBD2. The CDR3 length is 15 residues. V lost 5 bases to trimming and J lost 3 bases; unmatched junction nucleotides: 5. Germline assignment: CDR1 LNHNV and CDR2 YYDKDF (reference sequence). CDR3: CATSGTGGYTGELFF. The DNA of the CDR3 is TGTGCCACCAGCGGGACGGGAGGGTACACCGGGGAGCTGTTTTTT.

The chain uses TRBV28 and TRBJ1-1; tentatively, D is TRBD1 (6 bases). The CDR3 has 15 amino acids. Looked up from germline, CDR1 is MDHEN and CDR2 is SYDVKM. The V end lost 5 bases, the J end lost 6 bases, and 19 bases lay between the germline ends. This CDR3 reads CASSPRARGGPEAFF. In DNA form, the CDR3 reads TGTGCCAGCAGTCCTAGGGCCAGGGGAGGCCCTGAAGCTTTCTTT.

The rearrangement uses TRBV20-1 and TRBJ1-4; 7 bases align to TRBD1. The length of the CDR3 is 13 residues. Germline V gene lookup returns CDR1 DFQATT and CDR2 SNEGSKA (reference sequence). Trimming at V came to 3 bases and at J to 8 bases, leaving 6 bases not matched to a gene. This CDR3 reads CSARGDSGEKLFF. The CDR3 DNA reads TGCAGTGCTAGGGGGGACAGTGGAGAAAAACTGTTTTTT.

V is TRBV10-3 and J is TRBJ1-1, with D perhaps TRBD1 (6 bases). Germline V gene data show CDR1 as ENHRY and CDR2 as SYGVKD. The V end lost 5 bases, the J end lost 0 bases, and 13 bases lay between the germline ends. This CDR3 contains 15 residues. The CDR3 DNA follows: TGTGCCATCAGTACCCTACAGGGAATGAACACTGAAGCTTTCTTT. This sequence encodes CAISTLQGMNTEAFF.

This clonotype was picked up a small number of times. The CDR3: CATSDSSGDRRYEQYF. The CDR3 DNA reads as TGTGCCACCAGTGATTCGTCCGGGGACAGACGCTACGAGCAGTACTTC. This chain joins TRBV24-1 and TRBJ2-7, with 7 bases lining up with TRBD1. CDR3 length: 16 residues. V shed 2 bases, J shed 3 bases, and the junction held 9 bases outside the gene matches. The germline V gene has CDR1 KGHDR and CDR2 SFDVKD.

The rearrangement links TRBV5-6 to TRBJ2-5; no clear D gene. The germline CDR1 and CDR2 sequences are SGHDT and YYEEEE. The CDR3 extends over 16 amino acids. Trimming took 2 bases from V and 2 from J, leaving 16 bases between them. Written as DNA, the CDR3 is TGTGCCAGCAGCTTCTTTTTTCCAAGGCCTCAAGAGACCCAGTACTTC. The encoded protein is CASSFFFPRPQETQYF.

This chain uses TRBV4-3 with TRBJ2-1, with D possibly matching TRBD1 (5 bases). CDR3 length: 15 residues. V gave up 0 bases and J gave up 4 bases, with 10 bases separating them. Per germline, CDR1 LGHNA and CDR2 YSLEER. CDR3 loop: CASSQDRAPYNEQFF. The CDR3 region has the DNA TGCGCCAGCAGCCAAGACAGGGCGCCATACAATGAGCAGTTCTTC.

The chain joins TRBV4-1 to TRBJ2-5, with D perhaps given as TRBD1 or TRBD2 (5 bases each). V was pared by 4 bases and J by 1 base, with 16 bases between. The CDR3 runs to 16 residues. Germline-derived CDR1 and CDR2 are MGHRA and YSYEKL. This CDR3 is CASSPEGTGGQETQYF. CDR3 in DNA: TGCGCCAGCAGCCCAGAAGGGACCGGAGGCCAAGAGACCCAGTACTTC.

CDR3 nucleotide sequence: TGTGCCAGCAGTTCCGAACTACGCTCCTCCACCGGGGAGCTGTTTTTT. It encodes CASSSELRSSTGELFF. The chain combines TRBV6-2 or TRBV6-3 with TRBJ2-2; D ambiguous. This CDR3 has 16 residues. Trimming left V 4 bases short and J 4 bases short, with 16 bases between. Germline V gene sequence: CDR1 MNHEY, CDR2 SVGEGT.

The chain recombines TRBV11-2 with TRBJ1-5; 8 nucleotides agree with TRBD1. The CDR3 is 17 amino acids. V was clipped by 5 bases and J by 3 bases; unmatched bases: 12. CDR1 is SGHAT and CDR2 is FQNNGV in the germline V gene. The CDR3 DNA reads as TGTGCCAGCAGCCGGGGAGGACAGGGATTAAACAATCAGCCCCAGCATTTT. The encoded protein is CASSRGGQGLNNQPQHF.

This clonotype was seen a few times. The chain links TRBV2 to TRBJ2-3; the D is unclear. V was clipped by 4 bases and J by 0 bases, with 8 bases between them. Germline V CDR1 and CDR2: SNHLY, FYNNEI. The CDR3 runs 14 residues. The DNA of the CDR3 is TGTGCCAGCAGTGCCCGGGTTAGCACAGATACGCAGTATTTT. Translated, it gives CASSARVSTDTQYF.

This clonotype appeared once. The CDR3 region has the DNA TGCAGTGCTAGGGGTTGGGACCGGTCTAATGAGCAGTTCTTC. It is translated as CSARGWDRSNEQFF. This chain connects TRBV20-1 to TRBJ2-1; tentatively, D is TRBD1 or TRBD2 (5 bases each). Trimming took off 3 bases at V and 7 bases at J, with 16 bases between the two ends. From germline, CDR1 is DFQATT and CDR2 SNEGSKA (reference sequence). The length of the CDR3 is 14 residues.

The CDR3 sequence: CASSLMIGQGYEQFF. The DNA for the CDR3 is TGTGCCAGCAGTTTAATGATCGGACAGGGGTATGAGCAGTTCTTC. The chain couples TRBV27 to TRBJ2-1; 9 bases map to TRBD1. CDR1 MNHEY and CDR2 SMNVEV come from the germline V gene (reference sequence). The CDR3 has 15 residues. V was clipped by 2 bases and J by 8 bases; unmatched bases: 7.

This clonotype was picked up a small number of times. The chain combines TRBV29-1 with TRBJ2-7, with no clear D. This CDR3 is 13 amino acids long. The ends were cut back, 0 bases at V and 4 bases at J, with 10 bases in the middle. CDR1 SQVTM and CDR2 ANQGSEA come from the germline V gene. CDR3 residues: CSVEEAGRYEQYF. For the CDR3, the DNA is TGCAGCGTTGAAGAGGCAGGTCGGTACGAGCAGTACTTC.